The next 27 T cell receptor beta chains were all read from a single sample in a study of cytomegalovirus exposure and HLA in healthy donors. 13 Jbeta primers and 60 Vbeta primers were used for the PCR. Clones were read by immunoSEQ multiplex PCR, and TCRdb kept only the in-frame ones, dropping some. Among around 100,000 clones listed, 50% to 70% were seen once. The sequenced sample was PBMCs. These receptors originate from a man aged 25 to 40 in good health and CMV-seropositive.

The chain has TRBV19 and TRBJ1-4, with 10 bases lining up with TRBD1. CDR3 length: 14 residues. Trimming removed 5 bases from V and 7 bases from J; junction bases left unmatched: 4. Looked up from germline, CDR1 is LNHDA and CDR2 is SQIVND (reference sequence). In DNA, the CDR3 is TGTGCCAGTAGTCCCCGGACAGGGGGTGAAAAACTGTTTTTT. Residues: CASSPRTGGEKLFF.

This chain uses TRBV27 with TRBJ2-7, with D possibly matching TRBD1 (6 bases). This CDR3 has 12 residues. Trimming removed 2 bases at V and 5 bases at J, with 7 bases between. The germline V gene has CDR1 MNHEY and CDR2 SMNVEV (reference sequence). The CDR3 protein is CASSLRGNEQYF. The CDR3 DNA sequence: TGTGCCAGCAGTTTAAGGGGGAACGAGCAGTACTTC.

The rearrangement uses TRBV9 and TRBJ1-3; D not resolved. Germline V gene lookup returns CDR1 SGDLS and CDR2 YYNGEE. There are 15 residues in the CDR3. The V gene lost 6 bases and the J gene lost 4 bases, with 17 bases spanning the gap. This CDR3 is CASTTWATGGNTIYF. CDR3 DNA: TGTGCCAGCACCACATGGGCGACGGGAGGAAACACCATATATTTT. The variable domain in full, completed from reference TRBV9 and TRBJ1-3, reads DSGVTQTPKHLITATGQRVTLRCSPRSGDLSVYWYQQSLDQGLQFLIQYYNGEERAKGNILERFSAQQFPDLHSELNLSSLELGDSALYFCASTTWATGGNTIYFGEGSWLTVV.

The chain uses TRBV18 and TRBJ2-1; possibly TRBD1 for D (6 bases). Germline CDR1 reads KGHSH; CDR2 reads LQKENI. There are 14 residues in the CDR3. The V and J ends lost 6 bases and 0 bases respectively, with 9 bases between them. The CDR3 DNA follows: TGTGCCAGCTCTATGACAGGCTCCTACAATGAGCAGTTCTTC. Its protein is CASSMTGSYNEQFF. Together with reference TRBV18 and TRBJ2-1, the CDR3 gives the full variable domain: NAGVMQNPRHLVRRRGQEARLRCSPMKGHSHVYWYRQLPEEGLKFMVYLQKENIIDESGMPKERFSAEFPKEGPSILRIQQVVRGDSAAYFCASSMTGSYNEQFFGPGTRLTVL.

The chain uses TRBV6-4 and TRBJ1-2; no clear D gene. Trimming cost V 7 bases and J 4 bases, with 19 bases left between them. CDR1 is MRHNA and CDR2 is SNTAGT in the germline V gene. This CDR3 has 15 residues. CDR3 sequence: CASNFLPDNPYGYTF. CDR3 DNA: TGTGCCAGCAACTTTCTTCCAGACAATCCCTATGGCTACACCTTC.

This clone was seen a handful of times. The J gene is TRBJ2-7, the V gene TRBV2; TRBD2 might be the D (6 bases). The V gene lost 7 bases and the J gene lost 3 bases, with 13 bases spanning the gap. The CDR3 length is 13 residues. The germline V gene encodes CDR1 SNHLY and CDR2 FYNNEI. The chain's CDR3 is CASILTEGYEQYF. CDR3 in DNA: TGTGCCAGCATTCTAACGGAGGGCTACGAGCAGTACTTC.

This chain uses TRBV10-3 with TRBJ1-2, with D perhaps TRBD1 (6 bases). CDR3 length equals 13 residues. V was pared by 9 bases and J by 0 bases, with 11 bases between. Germline V gene lookup returns CDR1 ENHRY and CDR2 SYGVKD. CDR3 sequence reads: CAIRTVTNYGYTF. The CDR3 DNA sequence: TGTGCCATTCGGACAGTTACTAACTATGGCTACACCTTC.

The chain links TRBV29-1 to TRBJ1-6; 7 nucleotides align to TRBD1. The germline V gene has CDR1 SQVTM and CDR2 ANQGSEA. CDR3 length: 12 residues. V lost 6 bases to trimming and J lost 14 bases; unmatched junction nucleotides: 10. The CDR3 sequence is CSVTQGDGSLHF. In DNA form, the CDR3 reads TGCAGCGTCACCCAGGGGGATGGATCCCTCCACTTT.

The rearrangement links TRBV5-1 to TRBJ1-2; perhaps TRBD1 as D (5 bases). V lost 5 bases to trimming and J lost 0 bases, with 11 bases between them. Germline CDR1 and CDR2: SGHRS and YFSETQ. The CDR3 runs 14 residues. CDR3 in amino acids: CASRQDGTNYGYTF. CDR3 nucleotide sequence: TGCGCCAGCAGACAGGATGGGACTAACTATGGCTACACCTTC.

This clone was seen only once. CDR3 bases: TGTGCCAGCAGTCCTACGGGATTCGGCGTCCTGACTTTC. Translated: CASSPTGFGVLTF. The chain uses TRBV2 and TRBJ2-6, with D maybe TRBD2 (5 bases). V was trimmed by 5 bases and J by 12 bases, leaving 14 bases between them. The CDR3 loop spans 13 amino acids. Germline V gene lookup returns CDR1 SNHLY and CDR2 FYNNEI.

This clone has more than one count but fewer than ten. The genes are TRBV11-3 and TRBJ2-1; TRBD2 matches at 9 bases. The CDR3 length is 13 residues. With 5 bases clipped from V and 8 bases from J, the junction kept 4 bases outside the gene matches. CDR1 SGHNT and CDR2 YENEEA come from the germline V gene. The CDR3 spells CASSNSGGYEQFF. CDR3 nucleotide sequence: TGTGCCAGCAGCAATAGCGGGGGTTATGAGCAGTTCTTC.

The chain carries TRBV5-1 and TRBJ2-1; D is undetermined. The CDR3 runs 11 residues. Trimming cost V 3 bases and J 6 bases, with 4 bases left between them. The germline CDR1 and CDR2 sequences are SGHRS and YFSETQ. CDR3 sequence reads: CASSSGNEQFF. As DNA, the CDR3 is TGCGCCAGCAGCTCGGGCAATGAGCAGTTCTTC.

Only a few counts were recorded for this clone. The chain links TRBV7-2 to TRBJ1-2; D is possibly TRBD1 (6 bases). The CDR3 is made up of 16 amino acids. V was cut by 7 bases and J by 8 bases, with 26 bases left in between. Germline V gene lookup returns CDR1 SGHTA and CDR2 FQGNSA. Here the CDR3 DNA reads TGTGCCAGCAACCCACGGGGAGAGGGTCTCGACAGGGGCTACACCTTC. It specifies CASNPRGEGLDRGYTF.

The chain is built from TRBV6-1 and TRBJ2-1, with a possible D match to TRBD1 (6 bases). V was clipped by 6 bases and J by 0 bases, with 12 bases between them. CDR3 length equals 15 residues. Germline CDR1 is MNHNS and CDR2 is SASEGT. CDR3 in amino acids: CASSQDRSSYNEQFF. Here the CDR3 DNA reads TGTGCCAGCAGCCAAGACAGGAGCTCCTACAATGAGCAGTTCTTC.

This chain joins TRBV5-4 and TRBJ2-7; TRBD2 might be the D (5 bases). The CDR3 totals 13 residues. Trimming cost V 0 bases and J 7 bases, with 11 bases left between them. Germline CDR1 is SGHNT and CDR2 is YYREEE (reference sequence). As DNA, the CDR3 is TGTGCCAGCAGCTTGGTGGCTACGGGGGAGCAGTACTTC. Protein: CASSLVATGEQYF.

The rearrangement joins TRBV2 to TRBJ1-5; perhaps TRBD1 as D (5 bases). Germline V lookup: CDR1 SNHLY, CDR2 FYNNEI. The CDR3 length is 13 residues. Trimming took 6 bases from V and 7 from J, leaving 13 bases between them. The CDR3 DNA sequence: TGTGCCAGCAGAGACACAGGATTCCAGCCCCAGCATTTT. It codes for CASRDTGFQPQHF.

V gene TRBV6-1 combines with J gene TRBJ2-1, with 7 bases identical to TRBD1. Unmatched junction bases numbered 5, after V lost 4 bases and J lost 2 bases. This CDR3 contains 15 residues. CDR1 MNHNS and CDR2 SASEGT come from the germline V gene. In nucleotides, the CDR3 is TGTGCCAGCAGTGCGACAGGGTGGACCTACAATGAGCAGTTCTTC. This gives the protein CASSATGWTYNEQFF.

The V and J genes are TRBV6-5 and TRBJ1-2; perhaps TRBD1 as D (5 bases). This CDR3 comprises 14 residues. Trimming removed 5 bases from V and 3 bases from J, with 13 bases in between. Looked up from germline, CDR1 is MNHEY and CDR2 is SVGAGI. Here the CDR3 reads CASSRAGRDYGYTF. In nucleotides, the CDR3 is TGTGCCAGCAGTCGAGCAGGGAGGGACTATGGCTACACCTTC.

The J gene is TRBJ2-5, the V gene TRBV2, with 8 bases matching TRBD2. The CDR3 is 14 amino acids. Germline CDR1 SNHLY, CDR2 FYNNEI. After removal of 6 bases from V and 5 bases from J, the junction contained 8 bases not matched to a gene. The chain's CDR3 is CASSVGTSPETQYF. The CDR3 DNA follows: TGTGCCAGCAGCGTCGGGACTAGTCCGGAGACCCAGTACTTC. Filled out from reference TRBV2 and TRBJ2-5, the complete variable domain reads EPEVTQTPSHQVTQMGQEVILRCVPISNHLYFYWYRQILGQKVEFLVSFYNNEISEKSEIFDDQFSVERPDGSNFTLKIRSTKLEDSAMYFCASSVGTSPETQYFGPGTRLLVL.

The V call is TRBV5-4, the J call TRBJ1-1; D perhaps matches TRBD1 (5 bases). The CDR3 runs 14 residues. The V and J ends lost 4 bases and 1 base respectively, with 11 bases between them. The germline CDR1 and CDR2 sequences are SGHNT and YYREEE (reference sequence). CDR3 in DNA: TGTGCCAGCAGCCGTGACCAGGGGAACACTGAAGCTTTCTTT. Protein: CASSRDQGNTEAFF.

J is TRBJ1-1 and V is TRBV30, with a possible D match to TRBD1 (6 bases). Germline V gives CDR1 GTSNPN, CDR2 SVGIG (reference sequence). V gave up 4 bases and J gave up 5 bases, with 14 bases separating them. The CDR3 length is 13 residues. CDR3 in DNA: TGTGCCTGGACTCGGACAGTGGGAACTGAAGCTTTCTTT. Residues: CAWTRTVGTEAFF.

This chain connects TRBV6-5 to TRBJ2-3; D might be TRBD1 (5 bases). The germline gives CDR1 MNHEY, CDR2 SVGAGI. This CDR3 spans 15 amino acids. V shed 2 bases and J shed 0 bases, with 9 bases lying between them. The CDR3 reads CASSYIKGSTDTQYF. CDR3 nucleotides: TGTGCCAGCAGTTACATTAAGGGGAGCACAGATACGCAGTATTTT.

The chain couples TRBV19 to TRBJ1-2; no clear D gene. Trimming cost V 5 bases and J 4 bases, with 17 bases left between them. Per germline, CDR1 LNHDA and CDR2 SQIVND (reference sequence). The CDR3 spans 15 residues. The CDR3 coding sequence is TGTGCCAGTAGTGTTCCACCGAGGCCCTTCTATGGCTACACCTTC. Its protein product is CASSVPPRPFYGYTF. Combining the CDR3 with reference TRBV19 and TRBJ1-2 gives the whole variable domain DGGITQSPKYLFRKEGQNVTLSCEQNLNHDAMYWYRQDPGQGLRLIYYSQIVNDFQKGDIAEGYSVSREKKESFPLTVTSAQKNPTAFYLCASSVPPRPFYGYTFGSGTRLTVV.

The V call is TRBV19, the J call TRBJ2-5; D perhaps matches TRBD1 (6 bases). Germline V gene data show CDR1 as LNHDA and CDR2 as SQIVND (reference sequence). V gave up 5 bases and J gave up 7 bases, with 14 bases separating them. CDR3 size: 13 residues. The CDR3 sequence is CASSLQGSGTQYF. CDR3 DNA sequence: TGTGCCAGTAGTTTACAGGGTTCCGGGACCCAGTACTTC.

This rearrangement joins TRBV12-2 to TRBJ2-7; the D call in the table, TRBD2, was not verified against the DNA. TRBV12-2 is an annotated pseudogene. CDR3 length: 20 amino acids. CDR3 protein: CASRLSPLIGSRGSTYEQYF. The CDR3 DNA sequence: TGTGCAAGTCGCTTATCCCCCCTCATAGGCTCCCGGGGGTCTACCTACGAGCAGTACTTC.

The chain is built from TRBV11-2 and TRBJ2-6; D gene ambiguous. The germline gives CDR1 SGHAT, CDR2 FQNNGV. The CDR3 is made up of 15 amino acids. The V and J ends lost 6 bases and 0 bases respectively, with 9 bases between them. The CDR3 region is CASRSLLSGANVLTF. The CDR3 DNA reads TGTGCCAGCAGAAGCCTCCTCTCTGGGGCCAACGTCCTGACTTTC. The full variable domain, with the rest looked up from reference TRBV11-2 and TRBJ2-6, is EAGVAQSPRYKIIEKRQSVAFWCNPISGHATLYWYQQILGQGPKLLIQFQNNGVVDDSQLPKDRFSAERLKGVDSTLKIQPAKLEDSAVYLCASRSLLSGANVLTFGAGSRLTVL.

The V call is TRBV11-3, the J call TRBJ2-2; 7 bases agree with TRBD1. Germline lookup yields CDR1 SGHNT and CDR2 YENEEA. V gave up 1 base and J gave up 0 bases; unmatched junction bases: 2. This CDR3 contains 16 residues. This CDR3 is CASSLAGTANTGELFF. The CDR3, as DNA: TGTGCCAGCAGCTTAGCCGGGACAGCGAACACCGGGGAGCTGTTTTTT.